A selection of T cell receptor beta chains follows, all from one sample in a study of OX40 agonist ivuxolimab in advanced cancers. Using immunoSEQ multiplex PCR, the repertoire was profiled, and TCRdb retains in-frame clones only, with some absent. The table lists about 78,000 clones, roughly 93% of them singletons. This specimen was CD4+ or CD8+ T cells sorted from blood, taken in a trial of the OX40 agonist ivuxolimab. The receptor set was obtained from an adult with an advanced solid tumor such as melanoma, head and neck, liver or kidney cancer. CDR3s include the opening cysteine and the closing phenylalanine or tryptophan. D genes are given only for firm matches. Expanded clones get a size class; other rows say once, few or many, or leave the size out.

J,size,D,V,length,CDR3,DNA
TRBJ2-1,.,.,TRBV6-6,12,CASGRAVDEQFF,TGTGCCAGCGGAAGAGCTGTGGATGAGCAGTTCTTC
TRBJ2-1,once,.,TRBV15,14,CATSGDLRGNEQFF,TGTGCCACCAGCGGGGACCTCAGGGGCAATGAGCAGTTCTTC
TRBJ1-2,.,.,TRBV29-1,12,CSVGSGGDGYTF,TGCAGCGTTGGTTCTGGGGGGGATGGCTACACCTTC
TRBJ2-7,.,TRBD1,TRBV6-6,15,CASKPYPGTGREQYF,TGTGCCAGCAAACCCTATCCCGGGACAGGGCGCGAGCAGTACTTC
TRBJ1-1,.,.,TRBV5-1,17,CASSYRGRDGRWTEAFF,TGCGCCAGCAGCTACCGGGGACGGGACGGGCGGTGGACTGAAGCTTTCTTT
TRBJ1-5,.,TRBD1,TRBV7-2,13,CASSTTGGQPQHF,TGTGCCAGCAGCACAACAGGGGGCCAGCCCCAGCATTTT
TRBJ2-1,.,.,TRBV19,15,CASSIDSGYNNEQFF,TGTGCCAGTAGTATAGATTCAGGCTACAACAATGAGCAGTTCTTC
TRBJ1-1,.,TRBD1,TRBV6-6,16,CASSFDRGSLGTEAFF,TGTGCCAGCAGTTTTGACAGGGGCTCCCTCGGCACTGAAGCTTTCTTT
TRBJ2-3,few,.,TRBV7-8,15,CASSLKAVRTDTQYF,TGTGCCAGCAGCTTAAAAGCGGTCCGCACAGATACGCAGTATTTT
TRBJ2-3,.,TRBD2,TRBV5-1,16,CASSLPLAGASDTQYF,TGCGCCAGCAGCTTGCCCCTAGCGGGAGCATCAGATACGCAGTATTTT
TRBJ1-1,.,.,TRBV6-5,14,CASSYGGAGTEAFF,TGTGCCAGCAGTTACGGGGGCGCCGGCACTGAAGCTTTCTTT
TRBJ2-1,.,TRBD1,TRBV5-1,16,CASSLDSGGDPNEQFF,TGCGCCAGCAGCTTGGATTCAGGGGGCGATCCTAATGAGCAGTTCTTC
TRBJ1-1,once,TRBD1,TRBV10-3,13,CAISGQGNTEAFF,TGTGCCATCAGCGGACAGGGTAACACTGAAGCTTTCTTT
TRBJ2-1,.,TRBD1,TRBV7-9,11,CASSLGTGQFF,TGTGCCAGCAGCCTCGGGACAGGGCAGTTCTTC
TRBJ2-1,.,.,TRBV5-1,16,CASSFRQRSSYNEQFF,TGCGCCAGCAGCTTTCGACAGCGAAGCTCCTACAATGAGCAGTTCTTC
TRBJ1-4,.,.,TRBV28,14,CASTKQGRGEKLFF,TGTGCCAGCACAAAGCAGGGAAGAGGCGAAAAACTGTTTTTT
TRBJ1-2,.,.,TRBV2,14,CASSDVRGSDGYTF,TGTGCCAGCAGTGATGTGCGGGGCTCGGATGGCTACACCTTC
TRBJ1-5,.,.,TRBV5-8,14,CASSLVPPGGPQHF,TGTGCCAGCAGCTTGGTGCCCCCTGGTGGGCCCCAGCATTTT
TRBJ2-7,.,.,TRBV25-1,14,CASSETGRTYEQYF,TGTGCCAGCAGTGAGACGGGGCGGACCTACGAGCAGTACTTC
TRBJ2-5,once,.,TRBV4-2,12,CASSQDRLALYF,TGTGCCAGCAGCCAAGATCGGCTGGCCTTATACTTC
TRBJ1-1,.,TRBD1,TRBV18,14,CASSRQGMNTEAFF,TGTGCCAGCTCACGACAGGGAATGAACACTGAAGCTTTCTTT
TRBJ1-3,.,.,TRBV21-1,14,CAISGPGWRHTIYF,TGTGCCATTTCCGGTCCAGGGTGGAGGCACACCATATATTTT
TRBJ2-1,.,TRBD2,TRBV14,17,CASSPRLAAVSYNEQFF,TGTGCCAGCAGCCCGAGGCTAGCGGCGGTTTCCTACAATGAGCAGTTCTTC
TRBJ1-2,.,.,TRBV4-1,13,CASSQETLYGYTF,TGCGCCAGCAGCCAAGAGACCCTCTATGGCTACACCTTC
TRBJ2-2,.,TRBD2,TRBV4-1,18,CASSGAGRGRQRTGELFF,TGCGCCAGCAGCGGGGCGGGGAGGGGAAGGCAGCGCACCGGGGAGCTGTTTTTT
TRBJ2-2,once,TRBD1,TRBV19,14,CASSIQGATGELFF,TGTGCCAGTAGTATTCAGGGGGCCACCGGGGAGCTGTTTTTT
TRBJ1-4,.,.,TRBV28,11,CASTSEEKLFF,TGTGCCAGCACGTCAGAAGAAAAACTGTTTTTT
TRBJ1-2,.,.,TRBV2,12,CASSEPNYGYTF,TGTGCCAGCAGTGAGCCCAACTATGGCTACACCTTC
TRBJ2-6,.,.,TRBV10-2,15,CASSPIFAGANVLTF,TGCGCCAGCAGCCCAATATTCGCTGGGGCCAACGTCCTGACTTTC
TRBJ1-2,.,TRBD1,TRBV29-1,16,CSVERTTPQGARGYTF,TGCAGCGTTGAACGAACAACCCCCCAGGGGGCGCGTGGCTACACCTTC
TRBJ1-2,once,TRBD1,TRBV5-1,14,CASSSGQGLVGYTF,TGCGCCAGCAGCTCGGGACAGGGGTTGGTTGGCTACACCTTC
TRBJ1-2,.,.,TRBV6-5,14,CASSRTRGPYGYTF,TGTGCCAGCAGTAGGACCAGGGGCCCCTATGGCTACACCTTC
TRBJ2-5,.,TRBD2,TRBV28,16,CASTSWASGRVGTQYF,TGTGCCAGCACCTCATGGGCTAGCGGGAGGGTGGGGACCCAGTACTTC
TRBJ1-2,once,.,TRBV27,16,CASGAGMDPDFYGYTF,TGTGCCAGCGGGGCAGGGATGGACCCCGACTTCTATGGCTACACCTTC
TRBJ2-3,.,TRBD2,TRBV7-6,18,CASSLVKAGAVHKDTQYF,TGTGCCAGCAGCTTAGTAAAAGCGGGGGCGGTCCACAAAGATACGCAGTATTTT
TRBJ1-5,.,.,TRBV27,14,CASSSRASNQPQHF,TGTGCCAGCTCCTCAAGGGCGAGCAATCAGCCCCAGCATTTT
TRBJ2-7,once,TRBD2,TRBV27,15,CASGPWDSGRYEQYF,TGTGCCAGCGGCCCGTGGGATAGCGGGAGGTACGAGCAGTACTTC
TRBJ1-2,.,.,TRBV7-8,14,CASSSYRELDGYTF,TGTGCCAGCAGCTCCTACAGGGAGCTCGATGGCTACACCTTC
TRBJ2-2,.,.,TRBV28,13,CASSFQAPGELFF,TGTGCCAGCAGTTTTCAGGCTCCCGGGGAGCTGTTTTTT
TRBJ1-1,.,.,TRBV20-1,11,CSARDHRAAFF,TGCAGTGCTAGAGATCACCGCGCGGCTTTCTTT
TRBJ2-3,once,.,TRBV6-5,14,CASSYGLGTDTQYF,TGTGCCAGCAGTTACGGGCTAGGCACAGATACGCAGTATTTT
TRBJ2-7,.,.,TRBV10-3,11,CAISGAYEQYF,TGTGCCATTAGTGGGGCCTACGAGCAGTACTTC
TRBJ1-5,.,.,TRBV6-1,15,CAIRRDIYSNQPQHF,TGTGCCATCCGCCGGGACATATATAGCAATCAGCCCCAGCATTTT
TRBJ1-2,.,TRBD1,TRBV6-5,14,CASSSLDRENGYTF,TGTGCCAGCAGTTCACTCGACAGGGAAAATGGCTACACCTTC
TRBJ2-7,.,TRBD2,TRBV2,15,CASTRGLGGGYEQYF,TGTGCCAGCACTCGGGGCCTCGGGGGGGGCTACGAGCAGTACTTC
TRBJ1-1,.,TRBD1,TRBV30,13,CAWCPGPGGEAFF,TGTGCCTGGTGTCCGGGCCCAGGGGGTGAAGCTTTCTTT
TRBJ1-5,.,TRBD1,TRBV7-8,16,CASSLDDRGRGQPQHF,TGTGCCAGCAGCTTAGATGACAGGGGGCGAGGCCAGCCCCAGCATTTT
TRBJ1-1,once,.,TRBV15,14,CATSRDGGNTEAFF,TGTGCCACCAGCAGAGACGGGGGAAACACTGAAGCTTTCTTT
TRBJ2-1,.,TRBD2,TRBV29-1,14,CSSYRGGGYNEQFF,TGCAGCAGCTACCGTGGCGGGGGATACAATGAGCAGTTCTTC
TRBJ2-7,.,.,TRBV18,14,CASSLKTDSREQYF,TGTGCCAGCTCACTCAAGACAGATTCGCGCGAGCAGTACTTC